The T cell receptor beta chain under discussion was sequenced for a study of blood T cell repertoires in COVID-19. The wider study: Material from acute and convalescent COVID-19 was sourced from the United States, Italy and Spain. T cells, B-cell-depleted T cells, or PBMCs supplied cDNA or gDNA.

A Seattle source enrolled patients during active infection and followed them longitudinally. Trimming removed 0 bases at V and 8 bases at J, with 20 bases between. Germline-derived CDR1 and CDR2 are SGHKS and YYEKEE (reference sequence). The CDR3 loop spans 17 amino acids. Method: immunoSEQ multiplex PCR; TCRdb's copy keeps in-frame clones and lacks some. The repertoire has 150,000 to 200,000 clones, roughly 82% of them found once; the top ten carry approximately 7%. This chain links TRBV5-5 with TRBJ1-4; TRBD1 is a possible D gene (6 bases). The sequence came from a woman between 35 and 50 years old with COVID-19, enrolled during active disease. Sequences were obtained from peripheral blood. The CDR3 DNA is TGTGCCAGCAGCTTGGCCCCCGGGGGGGCTGGAGGGGAAAAACTGTTTTTT. The encoded protein is CASSLAPGGAGGEKLFF.